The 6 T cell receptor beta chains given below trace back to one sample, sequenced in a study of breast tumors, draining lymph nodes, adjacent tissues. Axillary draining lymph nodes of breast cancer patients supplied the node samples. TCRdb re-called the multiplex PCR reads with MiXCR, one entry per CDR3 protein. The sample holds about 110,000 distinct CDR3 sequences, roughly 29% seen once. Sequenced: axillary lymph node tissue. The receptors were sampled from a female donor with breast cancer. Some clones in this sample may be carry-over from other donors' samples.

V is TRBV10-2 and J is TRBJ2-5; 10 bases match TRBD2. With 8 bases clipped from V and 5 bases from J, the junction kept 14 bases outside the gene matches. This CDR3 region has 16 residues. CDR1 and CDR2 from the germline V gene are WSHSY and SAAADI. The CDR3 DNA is TGCGCCAGCGATAATACCGGGACTAGCGATGACGAGACCCAGTACTTC. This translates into CASDNTGTSDDETQYF.

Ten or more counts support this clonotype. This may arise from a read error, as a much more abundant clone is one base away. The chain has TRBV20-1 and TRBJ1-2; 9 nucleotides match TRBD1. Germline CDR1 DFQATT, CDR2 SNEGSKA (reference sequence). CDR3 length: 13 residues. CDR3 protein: CSARWDRAYAYTF. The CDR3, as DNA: TGCAGTGCTAGATGGGACAGGGCCTATGCCTACACCTTC.

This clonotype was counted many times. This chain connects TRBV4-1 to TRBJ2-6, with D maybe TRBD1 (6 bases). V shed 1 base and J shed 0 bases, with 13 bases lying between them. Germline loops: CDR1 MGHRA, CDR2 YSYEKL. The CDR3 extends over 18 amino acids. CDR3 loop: CASSQVGTSLSGANVLTF. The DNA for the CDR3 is TGCGCCAGCAGCCAAGTAGGGACAAGTCTCTCTGGGGCCAACGTCCTGACTTTC.

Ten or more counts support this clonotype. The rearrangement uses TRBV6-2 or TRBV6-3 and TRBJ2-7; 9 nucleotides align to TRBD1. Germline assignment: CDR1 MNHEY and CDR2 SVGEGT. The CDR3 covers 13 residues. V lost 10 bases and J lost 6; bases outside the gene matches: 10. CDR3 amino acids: CATGGDRAFEQYF. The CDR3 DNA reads TGTGCCACCGGTGGGGACAGGGCATTCGAGCAGTACTTC.

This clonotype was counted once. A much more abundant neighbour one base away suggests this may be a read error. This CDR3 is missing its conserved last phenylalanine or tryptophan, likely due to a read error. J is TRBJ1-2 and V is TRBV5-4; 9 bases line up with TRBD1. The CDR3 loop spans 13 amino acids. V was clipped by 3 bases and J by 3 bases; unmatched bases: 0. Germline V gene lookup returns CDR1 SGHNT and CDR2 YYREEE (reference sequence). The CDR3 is CASSWDRDYGYTI. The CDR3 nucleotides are TGTGCCAGCAGCTGGGACAGGGACTATGGCTACACCATC.

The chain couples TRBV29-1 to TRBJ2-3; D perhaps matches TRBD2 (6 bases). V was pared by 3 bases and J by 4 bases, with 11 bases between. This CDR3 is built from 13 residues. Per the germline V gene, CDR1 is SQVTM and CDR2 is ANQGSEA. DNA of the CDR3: TGCAGCGTTGAGAGGGGAGGAGCAGATACGCAGTATTTT. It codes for CSVERGGADTQYF.